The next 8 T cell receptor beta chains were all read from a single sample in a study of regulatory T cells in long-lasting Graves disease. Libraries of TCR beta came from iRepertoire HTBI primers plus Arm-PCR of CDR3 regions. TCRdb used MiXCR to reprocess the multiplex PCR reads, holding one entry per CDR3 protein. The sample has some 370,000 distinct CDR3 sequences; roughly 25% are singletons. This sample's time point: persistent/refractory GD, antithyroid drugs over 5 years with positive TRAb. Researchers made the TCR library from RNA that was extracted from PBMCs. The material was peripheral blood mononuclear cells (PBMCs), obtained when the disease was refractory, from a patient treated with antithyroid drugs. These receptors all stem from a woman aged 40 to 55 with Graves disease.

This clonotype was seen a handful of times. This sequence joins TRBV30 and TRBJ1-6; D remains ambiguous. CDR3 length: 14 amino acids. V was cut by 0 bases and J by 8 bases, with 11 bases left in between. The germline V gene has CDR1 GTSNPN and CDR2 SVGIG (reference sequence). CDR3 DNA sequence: TGTGCCTGGAGTGTTACGGGAGACCATTCACCCCTCCACTTT. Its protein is CAWSVTGDHSPLHF.

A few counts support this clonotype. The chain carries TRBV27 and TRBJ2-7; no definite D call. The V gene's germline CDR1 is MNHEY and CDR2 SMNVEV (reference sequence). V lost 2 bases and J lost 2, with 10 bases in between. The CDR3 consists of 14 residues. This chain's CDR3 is CASSLKGSPYEQYF. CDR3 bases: TGTGCCAGCAGTTTAAAGGGTAGTCCCTACGAGCAGTACTTC.

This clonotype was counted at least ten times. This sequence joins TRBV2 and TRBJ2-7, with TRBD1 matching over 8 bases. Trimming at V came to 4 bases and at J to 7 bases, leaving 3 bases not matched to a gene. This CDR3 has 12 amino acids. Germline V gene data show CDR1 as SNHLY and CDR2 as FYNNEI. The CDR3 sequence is CASSVGTGEQYF. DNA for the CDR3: TGTGCCAGCAGTGTTGGGACAGGAGAGCAGTACTTC.

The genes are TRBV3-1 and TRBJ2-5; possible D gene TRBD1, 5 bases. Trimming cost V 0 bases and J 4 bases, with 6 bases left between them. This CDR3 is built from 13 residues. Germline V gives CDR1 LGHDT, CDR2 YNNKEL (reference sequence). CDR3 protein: CASSQDTGETQYF. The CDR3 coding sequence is TGTGCCAGCAGCCAAGATACAGGAGAGACCCAGTACTTC.

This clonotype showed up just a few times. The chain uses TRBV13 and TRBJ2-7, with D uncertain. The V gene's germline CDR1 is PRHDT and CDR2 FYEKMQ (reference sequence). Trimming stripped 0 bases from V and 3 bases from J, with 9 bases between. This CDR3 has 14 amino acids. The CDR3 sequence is CASSLGRRVYEQYF. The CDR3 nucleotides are TGTGCCAGCAGCTTAGGCCGAAGGGTCTACGAGCAGTACTTC.

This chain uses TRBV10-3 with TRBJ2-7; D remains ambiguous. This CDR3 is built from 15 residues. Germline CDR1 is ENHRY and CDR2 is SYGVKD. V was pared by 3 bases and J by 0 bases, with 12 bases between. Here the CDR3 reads CAISEGQASSYEQYF. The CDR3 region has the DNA TGTGCCATCAGTGAAGGGCAGGCGAGCTCCTACGAGCAGTACTTC.

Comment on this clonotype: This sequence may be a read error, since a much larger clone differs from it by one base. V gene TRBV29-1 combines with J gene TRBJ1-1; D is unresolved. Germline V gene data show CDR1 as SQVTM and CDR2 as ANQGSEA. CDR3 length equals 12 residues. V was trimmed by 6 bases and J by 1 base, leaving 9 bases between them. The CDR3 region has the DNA TGCAGCGTCCGAAGCAGGAACACTGAAGCTTTCTTT. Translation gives CSVRSRNTEAFF. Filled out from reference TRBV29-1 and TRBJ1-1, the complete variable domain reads SAVISQKPSRDICQRGTSLTIQCQVDSQVTMMFWYRQQPGQSLTLIATANQGSEATYESGFVIDKFPISRPNLTFSTLTVSNMSPEDSSIYLCSVRSRNTEAFFGQGTRLTVV.

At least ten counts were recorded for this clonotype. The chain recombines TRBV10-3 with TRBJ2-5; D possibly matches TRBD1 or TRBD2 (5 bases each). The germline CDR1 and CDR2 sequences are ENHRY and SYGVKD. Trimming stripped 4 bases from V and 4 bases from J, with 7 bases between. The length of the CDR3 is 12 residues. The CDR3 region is CAISGGVETQYF. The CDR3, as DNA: TGTGCCATCAGTGGAGGGGTAGAGACCCAGTACTTC.